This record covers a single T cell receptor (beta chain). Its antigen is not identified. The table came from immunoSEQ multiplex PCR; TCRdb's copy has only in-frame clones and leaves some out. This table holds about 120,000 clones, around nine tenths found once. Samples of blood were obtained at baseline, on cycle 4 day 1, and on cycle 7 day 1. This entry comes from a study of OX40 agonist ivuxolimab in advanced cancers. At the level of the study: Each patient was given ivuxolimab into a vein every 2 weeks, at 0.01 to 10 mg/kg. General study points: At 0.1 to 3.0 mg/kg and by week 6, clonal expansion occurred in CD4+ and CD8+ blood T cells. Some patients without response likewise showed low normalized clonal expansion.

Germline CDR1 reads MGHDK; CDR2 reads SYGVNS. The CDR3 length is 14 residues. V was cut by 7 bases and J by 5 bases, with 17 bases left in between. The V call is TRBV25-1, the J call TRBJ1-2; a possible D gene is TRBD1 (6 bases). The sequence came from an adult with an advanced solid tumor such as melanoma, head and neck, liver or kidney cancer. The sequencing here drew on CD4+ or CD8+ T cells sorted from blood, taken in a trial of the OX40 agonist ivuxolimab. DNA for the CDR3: TGTGCCAGCACCGGATCTCCAGGGGTTTATGGCTACACCTTC. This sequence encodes CASTGSPGVYGYTF.